What follows describes a single TCR beta chain. Antigen specificity is unknown. This table comes from immunoSEQ multiplex PCR, and its TCRdb copy is limited to in-frame clones, with some not included. The sample yields over 85,000 clones, roughly 92% seen once. The data are from a study of T cell responses to AZD1222 COVID-19 vaccine. Study findings and constraints: Spike-wide coverage was observed for vaccine-associated CD4 TCRs, with dominant responses at 160-218 and 743-854. Nearly half of spike-specific TCRs reportedly target variant regions that are unmutated in the B.1.351 and B.1.1.7 variants. In all cases, repertoires were sampled only after the peak T cell response.

Between the trimmed V and J ends, which lost 5 bases and 1 base, there was a span of 14 bases. Germline V gene sequence: CDR1 SGHTA, CDR2 FQGTGA. The CDR3 has 15 amino acids. The TCR comes from an adult in good health. The chain employs TRBV7-3 and TRBJ2-5; possible D gene TRBD2, 7 bases. The material was peripheral blood, obtained on day 0 of AZD1222 vaccination. For the CDR3, the DNA is TGTGCCAGCAGCCTCGAAAGGGGGGGCCAAGAGACCCAGTACTTC. Translating gives CASSLERGGQETQYF.